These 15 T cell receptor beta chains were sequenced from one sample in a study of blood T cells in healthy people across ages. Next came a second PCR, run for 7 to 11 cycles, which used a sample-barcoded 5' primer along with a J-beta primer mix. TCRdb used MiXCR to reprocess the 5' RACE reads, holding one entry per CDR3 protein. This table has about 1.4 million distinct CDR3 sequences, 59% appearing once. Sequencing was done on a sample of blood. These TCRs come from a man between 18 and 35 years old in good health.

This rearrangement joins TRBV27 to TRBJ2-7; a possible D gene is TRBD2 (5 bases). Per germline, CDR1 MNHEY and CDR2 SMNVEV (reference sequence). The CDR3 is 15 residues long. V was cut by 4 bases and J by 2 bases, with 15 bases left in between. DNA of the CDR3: TGTGCCAGCAGTTCCCGGGCGGGCCATCCCTACGAGCAGTACTTC. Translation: CASSSRAGHPYEQYF.

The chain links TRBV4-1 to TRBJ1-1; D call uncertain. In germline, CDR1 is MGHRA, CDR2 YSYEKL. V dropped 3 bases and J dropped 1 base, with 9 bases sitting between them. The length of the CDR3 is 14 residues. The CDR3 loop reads CASSHVTQNTEAFF. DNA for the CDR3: TGCGCCAGCAGCCACGTGACTCAGAACACTGAAGCTTTCTTT.

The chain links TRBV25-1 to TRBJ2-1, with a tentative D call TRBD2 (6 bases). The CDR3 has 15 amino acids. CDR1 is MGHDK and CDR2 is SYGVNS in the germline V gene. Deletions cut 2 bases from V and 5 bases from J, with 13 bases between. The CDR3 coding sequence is TGTGCCAGCAGTGAAATCTGGACTACCAACAATGAGCAGTTCTTC. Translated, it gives CASSEIWTTNNEQFF. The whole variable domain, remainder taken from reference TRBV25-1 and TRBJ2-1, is EADIYQTPRYLVIGTGKKITLECSQTMGHDKMYWYQQDPGMELHLIHYSYGVNSTEKGDLSSESTVSRIRTEHFPLTLESARPSHTSQYLCASSEIWTTNNEQFFGPGTRLTVL.

CDR3: CASSQLEGSHEQYF. The CDR3 DNA reads TGTGCCAGCAGCCAATTGGAAGGGTCGCACGAGCAGTACTTC. The chain employs TRBV4-2 and TRBJ2-5; D not certain. TRBJ2-7 explains the end of the DNA better; the J call may be wrong. The germline gives CDR1 LGHNA, CDR2 YNFKEQ. The CDR3 runs to 14 residues.

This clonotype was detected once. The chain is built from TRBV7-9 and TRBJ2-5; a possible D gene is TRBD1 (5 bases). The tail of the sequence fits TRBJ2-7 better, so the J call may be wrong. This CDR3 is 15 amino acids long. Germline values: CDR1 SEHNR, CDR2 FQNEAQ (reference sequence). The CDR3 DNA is TGTGCCAGCAGCTTAGAAACAGGTATCGGGTACGAGCAGTACTTC. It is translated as CASSLETGIGYEQYF.

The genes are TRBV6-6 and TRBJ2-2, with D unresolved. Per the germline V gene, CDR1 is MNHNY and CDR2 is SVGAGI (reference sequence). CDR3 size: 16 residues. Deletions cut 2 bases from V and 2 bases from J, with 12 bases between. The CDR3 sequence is CASSYGGNPNTGELFF. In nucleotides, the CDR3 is TGTGCCAGCAGTTACGGTGGCAATCCAAACACCGGGGAGCTGTTTTTT.

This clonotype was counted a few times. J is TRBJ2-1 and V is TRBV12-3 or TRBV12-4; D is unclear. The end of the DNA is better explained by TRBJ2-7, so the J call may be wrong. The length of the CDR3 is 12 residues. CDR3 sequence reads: CASSPGPIEQYF. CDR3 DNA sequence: TGTGCCAGCAGTCCCGGACCTATCGAGCAGTACTTC.

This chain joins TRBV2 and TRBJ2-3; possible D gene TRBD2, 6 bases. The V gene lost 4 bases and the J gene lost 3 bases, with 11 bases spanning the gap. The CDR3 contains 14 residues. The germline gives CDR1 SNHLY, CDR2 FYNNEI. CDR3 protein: CASSGGRDTDTQYF. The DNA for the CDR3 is TGTGCCAGCAGTGGAGGGCGGGATACAGATACGCAGTATTTT.

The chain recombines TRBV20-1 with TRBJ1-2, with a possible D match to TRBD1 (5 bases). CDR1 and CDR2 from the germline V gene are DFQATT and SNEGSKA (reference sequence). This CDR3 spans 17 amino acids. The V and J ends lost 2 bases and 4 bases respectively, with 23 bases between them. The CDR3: CSARTYRGLSSSYGYTF. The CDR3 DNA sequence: TGCAGTGCTAGAACTTACCGGGGCCTAAGTTCTAGCTATGGCTACACCTTC.

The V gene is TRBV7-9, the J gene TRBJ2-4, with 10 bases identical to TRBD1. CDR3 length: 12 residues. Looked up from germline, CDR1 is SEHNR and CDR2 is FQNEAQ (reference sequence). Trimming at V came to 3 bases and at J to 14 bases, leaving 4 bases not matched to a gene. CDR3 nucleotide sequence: TGTGCCAGCAGCTTGGACAGGGGGACCGAGTACTTC. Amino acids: CASSLDRGTEYF.

DNA for the CDR3: TGCAGTGCCGCTTACGAGGAGCTCAATCAGCCCCAGCATTTT. This gives the protein CSAAYEELNQPQHF. V usage is TRBV20-1 and J usage is TRBJ1-5; D uncertain. The germline V and J ends were trimmed by 6 bases and 3 bases, with 15 bases remaining between them. CDR1 is DFQATT, CDR2 SNEGSKA, per germline (reference sequence). The CDR3 sequence is 14 residues long.

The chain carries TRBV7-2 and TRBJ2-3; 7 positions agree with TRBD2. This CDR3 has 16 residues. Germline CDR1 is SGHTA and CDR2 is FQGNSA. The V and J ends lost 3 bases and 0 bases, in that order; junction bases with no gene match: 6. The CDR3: CASSLASGTSTDTQYF. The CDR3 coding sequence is TGTGCCAGCAGCTTGGCTAGCGGAACTAGCACAGATACGCAGTATTTT.

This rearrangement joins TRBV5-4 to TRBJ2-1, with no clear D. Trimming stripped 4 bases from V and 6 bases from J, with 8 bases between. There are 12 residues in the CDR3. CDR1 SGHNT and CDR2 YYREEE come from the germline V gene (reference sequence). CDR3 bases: TGTGCCAGCAGCCGCATGGCCAATGAGCAGTTCTTC. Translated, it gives CASSRMANEQFF.

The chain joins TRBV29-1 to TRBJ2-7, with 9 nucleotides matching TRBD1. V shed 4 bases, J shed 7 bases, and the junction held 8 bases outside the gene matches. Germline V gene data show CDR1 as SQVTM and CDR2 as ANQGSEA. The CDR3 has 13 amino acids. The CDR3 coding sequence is TGCAGCGTTGCCTTCGGGACAGGGCGGGAGCAGTACTTC. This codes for CSVAFGTGREQYF.

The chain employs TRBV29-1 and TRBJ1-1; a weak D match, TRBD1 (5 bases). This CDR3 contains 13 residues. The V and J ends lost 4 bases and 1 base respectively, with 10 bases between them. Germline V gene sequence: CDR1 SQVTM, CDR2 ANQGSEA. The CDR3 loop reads CSVVGQGNTEAFF. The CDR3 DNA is TGCAGCGTTGTCGGGCAGGGGAACACTGAAGCTTTCTTT.